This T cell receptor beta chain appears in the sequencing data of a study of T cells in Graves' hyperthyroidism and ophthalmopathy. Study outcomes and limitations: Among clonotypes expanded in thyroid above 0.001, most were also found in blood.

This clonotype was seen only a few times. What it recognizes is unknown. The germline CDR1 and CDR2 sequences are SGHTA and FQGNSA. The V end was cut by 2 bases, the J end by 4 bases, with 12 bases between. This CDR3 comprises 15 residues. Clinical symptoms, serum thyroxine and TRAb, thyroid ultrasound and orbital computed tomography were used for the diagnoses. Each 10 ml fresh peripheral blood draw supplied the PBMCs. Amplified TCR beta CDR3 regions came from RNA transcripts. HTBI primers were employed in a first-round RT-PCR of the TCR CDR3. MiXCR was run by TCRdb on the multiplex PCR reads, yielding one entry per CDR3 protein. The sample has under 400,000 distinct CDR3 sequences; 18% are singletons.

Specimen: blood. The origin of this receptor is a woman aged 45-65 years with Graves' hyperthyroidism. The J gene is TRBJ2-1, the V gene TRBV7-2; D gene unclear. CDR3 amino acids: CASSLQPNLYNEQFF. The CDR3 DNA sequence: TGTGCCAGCAGCTTACAGCCAAACCTATACAATGAGCAGTTCTTC.